This TCR beta chain was profiled in a study of graft-versus-host responses after intestinal transplantation. Overall study: Isolated intestinal, liver-intestinal, or multivisceral transplants had been given to the recipients. Every transplant recipient was induced with anti-thymocyte globulin, then maintained on tacrolimus and steroids for roughly 3 years. General study findings and limits: Some GvH clones appeared in ileal mucosa or blood before recipient bone marrow. Some patients had graft-donor T cell macrochimerism, and their allografts showed high graft-versus-host to host-versus-graft clonal ratios.

As for this clone: Its antigen is as yet unknown.

Trimming removed 0 bases at V and 1 base at J, with 10 bases between. Germline CDR1 MNHEY, CDR2 SMNVEV (reference sequence). CDR3 length: 15 amino acids. Generated by immunoSEQ multiplex PCR, the TCRdb table keeps only in-frame clones and is missing some. The sample includes tens of thousands of clones, more than 90% seen only once; the top ten take about 0.28%. The chain is built from TRBV27 and TRBJ2-7, with D perhaps matching TRBD2 (6 bases). This specimen consisted of unstimulated CD4+ T cells sorted from spleen or lymph node cells, obtained before intestinal transplant. The source is a human donor who received an intestinal transplant. CDR3 in amino acids: CASSLSGRGSYEQYF. The CDR3 DNA sequence: TGTGCCAGCAGTTTATCCGGGAGAGGTTCCTACGAGCAGTACTTC.